This section outlines one T cell receptor beta chain sequence together with its context. Its antigen is not identified. The authors made TCR cDNA by 5'RACE template switching, adding a universal primer site and UMIs. TCRdb analysed the 5' RACE reads with MiXCR anew, one entry per CDR3 protein. The top ten clones hold approximately 15% of a sample with about 580,000 distinct CDR3 sequences, roughly a sixth of them seen once. The data derive from a study of T cells after yellow fever vaccination. Study-wide findings and caveats: Abundant clonotypes from the bulk population could get into FACS-sorted repertoires as contaminants.

CDR3 length: 17 residues. V shed 5 bases, J shed 6 bases, and the junction held 9 bases outside the gene matches. Germline V gene data show CDR1 as SGHTA and CDR2 as FQGTGA. The V gene is TRBV7-3, the J gene TRBJ2-3; 15 nucleotides align to TRBD2. The TCR was taken from a young man who received the YFV17D yellow fever vaccine. The sequences come from PBMCs, collected 5 days after the first yellow fever vaccination. This chain's CDR3 is CASSPKRTSGGADTQYF. The CDR3 nucleotides are TGTGCCAGCAGCCCTAAGAGGACTAGCGGGGGGGCCGATACGCAGTATTTT.